These 18 T cell receptor beta chains came from one sample sequenced in a study of T cell repertoires in ileal Crohn's disease. TCRdb keeps only in-frame clones here, not all; method: immunoSEQ multiplex PCR. Of about 15,000 clones in the sample, approximately 78% were seen once. Sequences were obtained from ileal tissue. Receptors were obtained from an adult with Crohn's disease.

The chain has TRBV2 and TRBJ2-1, with a tentative D call TRBD1 (7 bases). The CDR3 is 15 residues long. CDR1 and CDR2 (germline): SNHLY, FYNNEI. V shed 6 bases and J shed 6 bases, with 18 bases lying between them. The CDR3 reads CASRLRQGGSNEQFF. The CDR3 region has the DNA TGTGCCAGCAGATTACGACAGGGAGGAAGCAATGAGCAGTTCTTC.

CDR3 in DNA: TGCAGCGTCCTGGAGGGCGCGACTGATTCACCCCTCCACTTT. Residues: CSVLEGATDSPLHF. The rearrangement uses TRBV29-1 and TRBJ1-6; D uncertain. Looked up from germline, CDR1 is SQVTM and CDR2 is ANQGSEA. The CDR3 covers 14 residues. V was clipped by 6 bases and J by 8 bases, with 17 bases between them.

This chain joins TRBV6-5 and TRBJ1-6; D is uncertain. V was pared by 5 bases and J by 15 bases, with 11 bases between. Germline CDR1 and CDR2: MNHEY and SVGAGI. This CDR3 is 11 amino acids long. CDR3 coding DNA: TGTGCCAGCAGTACGGGGTTTCTCCTCCACTTT. This translates into CASSTGFLLHF.

V is TRBV5-1 and J is TRBJ2-2; D is unclear. The CDR3 runs 15 residues. Looked up from germline, CDR1 is SGHRS and CDR2 is YFSETQ. The V end lost 4 bases, the J end lost 0 bases, and 10 bases lay between the germline ends. The CDR3 here is CASSPRSSNTGELFF. In nucleotides, the CDR3 is TGCGCCAGCAGCCCTAGGTCATCGAACACCGGGGAGCTGTTTTTT.

Comments on this clone: Other nucleotide sequences in the sample specify the same CDR3. The chain joins TRBV2 to TRBJ1-5, with 9 bases lining up with TRBD1. The CDR3 has 13 residues. The germline CDR1 and CDR2 sequences are SNHLY and FYNNEI. V dropped 3 bases and J dropped 6; count of bases not matched to a gene: 0. CDR3 DNA: TGTGCCAGCAGTGAGGGACAGGGTCAGCCCCAGCATTTT. Translated, it gives CASSEGQGQPQHF.

The J gene is TRBJ1-5, the V gene TRBV10-3; tentative D call: TRBD1 (6 bases). The V gene lost 4 bases and the J gene lost 3 bases, with 19 bases spanning the gap. Germline V gene sequence: CDR1 ENHRY, CDR2 SYGVKD. The CDR3 loop spans 17 amino acids. CDR3 sequence reads: CAISVGTGRTFNQPQHF. CDR3 coding DNA: TGTGCCATCAGTGTGGGAACAGGGCGGACTTTCAATCAGCCCCAGCATTTT.

The chain recombines TRBV14 with TRBJ1-1, with a tentative D call TRBD1 (5 bases). The germline CDR1 and CDR2 sequences are SGHDN and FVKESK. With 4 bases removed from V and 13 bases from J, the gap between germline ends came to 19 bases. The CDR3 has 13 residues. This CDR3 reads CASSPFQGVRGFF. DNA for the CDR3: TGTGCCAGCAGCCCCTTTCAGGGCGTTAGGGGTTTCTTT.

V and J are TRBV11-2 and TRBJ2-7, with D unresolved. Germline CDR1 is SGHAT and CDR2 is FQNNGV. Trimming pared 4 bases from V and 3 bases from J, leaving 4 bases between. The CDR3 loop spans 11 amino acids. The CDR3 loop is CASSSRYEQYF. The CDR3 DNA sequence: TGTGCCAGCAGCTCGCGCTACGAGCAGTACTTC.

This chain connects TRBV5-6 to TRBJ1-1; D remains ambiguous. Trimming took off 0 bases at V and 7 bases at J, with 4 bases between the two ends. This CDR3 region has 11 residues. Germline V lookup: CDR1 SGHDT, CDR2 YYEEEE. The CDR3 is CASSLAGEAFF. The CDR3 DNA reads as TGTGCCAGCAGCTTGGCGGGTGAAGCTTTCTTT. Full variable domain (outside the CDR3, taken from reference TRBV5-6 and TRBJ1-1): DAGVTQSPTHLIKTRGQQVTLRCSPKSGHDTVSWYQQALGQGPQFIFQYYEEEERQRGNFPDRFSGHQFPNYSSELNVNALLLGDSALYLCASSLAGEAFFGQGTRLTVV.

This chain uses TRBV5-1 with TRBJ1-4, with D tentatively TRBD1 (5 bases). The germline V gene has CDR1 SGHRS and CDR2 YFSETQ. V lost 5 bases and J lost 0, with 14 bases in between. The CDR3 sequence is 16 residues long. The CDR3 is CASSPRGSATNEKLFF. The CDR3 bases are TGCGCCAGCAGTCCCCGGGGGTCTGCAACTAATGAAAAACTGTTTTTT.

The V gene is TRBV7-6, the J gene TRBJ2-1; possible D gene TRBD2, 7 bases. The CDR3 contains 16 residues. From germline, CDR1 is SGHVS and CDR2 FNYEAQ. V was shortened by 5 bases and J by 0 bases, with 14 bases between the two germline ends. The CDR3 DNA follows: TGTGCCAGCAGCAAAGAGGGGGGGAGCTCCTACAATGAGCAGTTCTTC. It specifies CASSKEGGSSYNEQFF.

The chain links TRBV5-1 to TRBJ2-5; possible D gene TRBD2, 5 bases. Germline CDR1 SGHRS, CDR2 YFSETQ. With 2 bases removed from V and 11 bases from J, the gap between germline ends came to 13 bases. The CDR3 is made up of 12 amino acids. The CDR3 DNA is TGCGCCAGCAGCTTACCGGGATATGAGCAGTACTTC. Translated: CASSLPGYEQYF.

This chain joins TRBV11-1 and TRBJ1-1; no clear D. Trimming took 1 base from V and 6 from J, leaving 9 bases between them. The germline CDR1 and CDR2 sequences are SGHAT and FQDESV (reference sequence). CDR3 size: 13 residues. CDR3 sequence: CASSLVRGAEAFF. For the CDR3, the DNA is TGTGCCAGCAGCTTAGTTCGCGGGGCTGAAGCTTTCTTT.

The rearrangement uses TRBV28 and TRBJ1-2; TRBD1 aligns across 7 bases. Germline CDR1 and CDR2: MDHEN and SYDVKM. This CDR3 contains 14 residues. V gave up 5 bases and J gave up 7 bases; unmatched junction bases: 10. CDR3 amino acids: CASSRQGGAGGYTF. The CDR3 DNA reads as TGTGCCAGCAGTCGACAAGGGGGCGCGGGTGGCTACACCTTC.

In this sample, this clone turned up once. CDR3 amino acids: CASSLRTPLGEKLFF. The DNA for the CDR3 is TGCGCCAGCAGCCTGCGGACACCTCTGGGTGAAAAACTGTTTTTT. V is TRBV5-1 and J is TRBJ1-4; D possibly corresponds to TRBD1 (5 bases). The V gene's germline CDR1 is SGHRS and CDR2 YFSETQ. The CDR3 totals 15 residues. V was shortened by 4 bases and J by 7 bases, with 17 bases between the two germline ends.

This clone showed up just a few times. The V gene is TRBV7-6, the J gene TRBJ2-7, with D uncertain. The CDR3 covers 13 residues. The germline V and J ends were trimmed by 5 bases and 3 bases, with 11 bases remaining between them. Germline CDR1 is SGHVS and CDR2 is FNYEAQ. CDR3 loop: CASSRHSNYEQYF. CDR3 DNA: TGTGCCAGCAGCCGTCACAGTAACTACGAGCAGTACTTC.

The V and J genes are TRBV10-3 and TRBJ2-1; 7 bases line up with TRBD1. CDR1 and CDR2 (germline): ENHRY, SYGVKD. The CDR3 runs 15 residues. Germline trimming cut 2 bases from V and 6 bases from J; bases unmatched to any gene: 7. In DNA form, the CDR3 reads TGTGCCATCAGTGAGATAACAGGGGAAGCCAATGAGCAGTTCTTC. This gives the protein CAISEITGEANEQFF.

This chain joins TRBV7-2 and TRBJ2-6; D not resolved. V lost 2 bases and J 0 bases, leaving 8 bases between the germline ends. The CDR3 is 16 residues long. Germline V lookup: CDR1 SGHTA, CDR2 FQGNSA. This CDR3 is CASSLKSGSGANVLTF. The CDR3 coding sequence is TGTGCCAGCAGCTTAAAGTCCGGCTCTGGGGCCAACGTCCTGACTTTC.